This TCR beta chain was captured in a study of T cells in narcolepsy (dated by TCRdb to between 2018 and 2020). General notes on the study: Healthy control donors were enrolled in the study alongside patients who had narcolepsy type 1 or type 2 (NT1, NT2). Autoreactive T cells targeting hypocretin neuron self-antigens (hypocretin, TRIB2) were sought in narcolepsy patients, and TCR Vbeta sequencing was used to track clonotypes in blood and CSF.

What the research found in general, with its limitations: Patients and controls had similar numbers of sequenced blood memory CD4+ clonotypes, with averages of approximately 41,000 in patients and over 30,000 in controls. According to the report, autoreactive clonotypes were detected serially in the blood of the same patients and of different patients, but not in healthy controls. No sequences matching autoreactive T cell clones were present in some of the blood memory CD4+ repertoires from patients and controls. Plots that compared CSF and blood CD4+ T cell clonotypes from the same patient highlighted HCRT-specific and TRIB2-specific autoreactive clonotypes.

The library was obtained by the immunoSEQ multiplex PCR assay. TCRdb's version of the immuneACCESS table is confined to in-frame rearrangements and falls short of the full clone set. An unresolved V gene accounts for under half of the shortfall where checked; the remainder is of unknown origin. For this sample the table gives 25,000 to 35,000 clones, of which roughly 82% were detected only once. The ten biggest clones cover approximately 1% of the sample. For TCR Vbeta sequencing, memory CD4+ T cells were sorted ex vivo from the peripheral blood of both healthy controls and narcolepsy patients. The germline V gene provides CDR1 SGHVS and CDR2 FQNEAQ. The trim is 0 bases for V and 7 bases for J, with a gap of 10 bases between the germline ends. Reading from cysteine to phenylalanine, the CDR3 counts 15 amino acids. Of all the DNA, just the CDR3 is kept, 45 bases in frame from base 1. About this clone itself: The antigen it recognizes is unknown. No per-base quality is available; no much larger clone lies one base away.

Recombination joined TRBV7-8 with TRBJ1-6, with the D gene not confidently named. Sequencing was done on a sample of CD45RA- memory CD4+ T cells from PBMCs. The cell subset or site tag for this specimen amounts to: memory T cells sorted ex vivo from peripheral blood. This TCR was sampled from a human donor with narcolepsy. The encoded CDR3 is CASSLAGQLNSPLHF. The DNA reads TGTGCCAGCAGCTTAGCAGGCCAGCTGAATTCACCCCTCCACTTT.